This T cell receptor (beta chain) was identified in a study of blood T cell repertoires in COVID-19 (dated by TCRdb to about 2020). Turning to the overall study: The collaborator samples originated in the United States, Italy and Spain and spanned the acute and convalescent phases of COVID-19. The material from the prospective study consisted of cDNA or gDNA derived from T cells, B-cell-depleted T cells, or PBMCs. Subjects who had been exposed to COVID-19, were actively infected with it, or had recovered from it provided the deeply sampled blood TCRbeta repertoires that made up the dataset. The repertoires were released in a freely available public database meant as a resource for research on the immune response to SARS-CoV-2. Samples were obtained from the ongoing ImmuneRACE study (first 160 participants) and from over 1,000 subjects provided by 6 global collaborators. Nearly every sample came with metadata listing a de-identified subject ID, COVID-19 status, age in years and sex. Where HLA class I and class II types were available, the types were taken from metadata supplied by the sample provider, not from assay-based typing.

TCRbeta CDR3 regions were amplified from genomic DNA by means of the immunoSEQ Assay, a bias-controlled multiplex PCR. Per the original workflow: Within the assay, amplification of reference gene primers was used to estimate how many nucleated cells each sample contained. To quantify the absolute abundance of each unique TCRbeta CDR3 rearrangement, sequence reads were collapsed and filtered. For each sample, productive Simpson clonality was calculated as the square root of Simpson's diversity index across productive rearrangements. Held by TCRdb, this immuneACCESS table contains in-frame sequences only and omits some clones. Under half of the omission traces to an unresolved V gene where checked; the cause of the rest is unknown. V, J and clone size were drawn from that table, and D and trimming were deduced from the DNA. The sample contains some 100,000 clones, approximately 86% of them found a single time. The ten largest clones add up to about 7.6% of the sample.

The collaborating institutions used their own protocols to collect whole blood in K2EDTA tubes. Collaborator samples were shipped for TCRbeta analysis as frozen whole blood, isolated PBMCs, or DNA extracted from either sample type. CDR1 SGDLS and CDR2 YYNGEE were looked up in the germline V gene. From cysteine to phenylalanine, the CDR3 is 17 amino acids long. Only the CDR3 part of the read is kept: 51 bases, read in frame from the first base. Trimming takes 3 bases off V and 8 bases off J; junction bases not matched to a gene: 15. Study-wide conclusions, independent of this receptor: The quantity of clinical and demographic metadata differed by source and by participant and was supplied without curation.

This clone was recorded only once. Its binding antigen is unknown. Base qualities are not at hand, and no much larger clone is one base apart. The rearrangement joined TRBV9 to TRBJ2-1, and 9 bases in between align with TRBD2. Sequencing was done on a sample of peripheral blood. The source of this sequence is a woman aged 70 to 79 with acute or convalescent COVID-19. In nucleotides, the sequence is TGTGCCAGCAGCGCATCCTCGGGGCGGGAGGGCCTTCATGAGCAGTTCTTC. This yields the protein CASSASSGREGLHEQFF. Joined to the reference TRBV9 and TRBJ2-1 proteins, this CDR3 gives the full variable domain: DSGVTQTPKHLITATGQRVTLRCSPRSGDLSVYWYQQSLDQGLQFLIQYYNGEERAKGNILERFSAQQFPDLHSELNLSSLELGDSALYFCASSASSGREGLHEQFFGPGTRLTVL.